The clone carrying this TCR beta chain was detected a few times. Its target is not known. Trimming removed 6 bases from V and 7 bases from J, with 7 bases in between. This CDR3 is built from 11 residues. Investigators prepared the TCR beta libraries by applying iRepertoire HTBI primers and Arm-PCR of CDR3 regions. Via MiXCR, TCRdb re-called the multiplex PCR reads, giving one row per CDR3 protein. The repertoire includes some 440,000 distinct CDR3 sequences, around 20% of them detected once, and over 7.5% sits in the top ten. The data were taken from a study of regulatory T cells in long-lasting Graves disease. Overall study findings and caveats: Persistent cases favored TRBV28, TRBJ1-2 and TRBJ2-5. Not thyroid tissue but only peripheral blood was studied.

Documented time point: persistent/refractory GD, antithyroid drugs over 5 years with positive TRAb. Construction of the TCR library relied on RNA isolated from PBMCs. The sample here was peripheral blood mononuclear cells (PBMCs), taken when the disease was refractory, from a patient treated with antithyroid drugs. The receptor's source is a female donor with Graves disease. The chain has TRBV12-3 or TRBV12-4 and TRBJ2-1; D is unclear. This chain's CDR3 is CASRRRNEQFF. CDR3 nucleotide sequence: TGTGCCAGCAGAAGAAGAAATGAGCAGTTCTTC.